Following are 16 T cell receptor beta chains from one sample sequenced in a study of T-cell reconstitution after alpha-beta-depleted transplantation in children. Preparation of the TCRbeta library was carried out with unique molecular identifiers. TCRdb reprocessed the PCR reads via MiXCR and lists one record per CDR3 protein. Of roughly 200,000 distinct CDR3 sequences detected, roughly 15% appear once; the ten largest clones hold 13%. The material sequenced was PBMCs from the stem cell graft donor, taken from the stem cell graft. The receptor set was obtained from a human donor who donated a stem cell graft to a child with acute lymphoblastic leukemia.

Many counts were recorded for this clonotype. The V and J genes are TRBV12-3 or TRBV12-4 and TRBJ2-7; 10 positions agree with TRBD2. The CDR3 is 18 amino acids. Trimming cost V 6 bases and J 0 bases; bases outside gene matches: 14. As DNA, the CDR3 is TGTGCCAGCAGCCGGACACTAGCGGGACCGTACCGCTCCTACGAGCAGTACTTC. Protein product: CASSRTLAGPYRSYEQYF.

CDR3 region: CASSLGGGNYGYTF. In DNA form, the CDR3 reads TGTGCCAGCAGCTTAGGGGGGGGAAACTATGGCTACACCTTC. V is TRBV7-8 and J is TRBJ1-2; D perhaps matches TRBD1 (5 bases). CDR3 length: 14 residues. V lost 1 base and J 2 bases, leaving 8 bases between the germline ends. The V gene's germline CDR1 is SGHVS and CDR2 FQNEAQ.

CDR3 protein: CSVEDEGQGPYTF. CDR3 sequence (DNA): TGCAGCGTTGAAGATGAGGGACAGGGACCCTACACCTTC. The V gene is TRBV29-1, the J gene TRBJ1-2; 9 nucleotides line up with TRBD1. Trimming removed 0 bases from V and 10 bases from J; junction bases left unmatched: 6. CDR3 length: 13 amino acids. Germline CDR1 SQVTM, CDR2 ANQGSEA.

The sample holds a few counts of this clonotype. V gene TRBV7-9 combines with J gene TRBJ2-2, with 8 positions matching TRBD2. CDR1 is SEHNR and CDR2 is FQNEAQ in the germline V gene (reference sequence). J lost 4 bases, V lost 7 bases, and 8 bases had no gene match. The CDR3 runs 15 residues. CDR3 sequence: CASITGTRSTGELFF. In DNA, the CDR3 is TGTGCCAGCATTACCGGGACTAGGAGCACCGGGGAGCTGTTTTTT.

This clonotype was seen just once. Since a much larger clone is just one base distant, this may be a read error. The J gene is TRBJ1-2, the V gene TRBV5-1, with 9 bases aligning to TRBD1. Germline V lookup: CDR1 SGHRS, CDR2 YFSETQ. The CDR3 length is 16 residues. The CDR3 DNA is TGCGCCAGCAGCCTTGGACTACAGGGGGCGGCCTATAGCTACACCTTC. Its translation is CASSLGLQGAAYSYTF.

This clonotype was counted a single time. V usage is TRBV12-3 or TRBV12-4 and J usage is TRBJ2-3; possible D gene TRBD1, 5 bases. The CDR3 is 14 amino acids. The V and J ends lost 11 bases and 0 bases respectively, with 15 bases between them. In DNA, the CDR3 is TGTGCCCAGACCCGGGCAGGGAGCACAGATACGCAGTATTTT. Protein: CAQTRAGSTDTQYF.

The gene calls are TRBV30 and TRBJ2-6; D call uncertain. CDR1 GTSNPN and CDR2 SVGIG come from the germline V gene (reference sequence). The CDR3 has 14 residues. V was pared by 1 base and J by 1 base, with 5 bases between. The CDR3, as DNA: TGTGCCTGGAGTGGCTTTTCTGGGGCCAACGTCCTGACTTTC. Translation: CAWSGFSGANVLTF.

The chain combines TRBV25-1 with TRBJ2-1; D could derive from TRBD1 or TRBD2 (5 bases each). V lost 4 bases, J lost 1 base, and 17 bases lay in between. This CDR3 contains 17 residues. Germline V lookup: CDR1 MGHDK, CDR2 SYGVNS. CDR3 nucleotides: TGTGCCAGCAGTGGACCTCATGGGGGAGTGTCCTACAATGAGCAGTTCTTC. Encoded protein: CASSGPHGGVSYNEQFF.

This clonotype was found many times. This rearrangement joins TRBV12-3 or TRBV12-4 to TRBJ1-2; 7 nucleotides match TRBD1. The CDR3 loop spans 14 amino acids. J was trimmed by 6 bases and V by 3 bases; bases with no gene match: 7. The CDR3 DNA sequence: TGTGCCAGCAGTTTGGAGGGGGCGCGGAATGGCTACACCTTC. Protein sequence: CASSLEGARNGYTF.

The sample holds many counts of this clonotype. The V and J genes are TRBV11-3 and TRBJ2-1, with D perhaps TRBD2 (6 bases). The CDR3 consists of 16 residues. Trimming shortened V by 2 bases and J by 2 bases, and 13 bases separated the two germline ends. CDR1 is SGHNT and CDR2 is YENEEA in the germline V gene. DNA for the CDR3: TGTGCCAGCAGCTTATCCTTTGGCGGGACCTACAATGAGCAGTTCTTC. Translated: CASSLSFGGTYNEQFF.

In DNA, the CDR3 is TGCGCCAGCAGCCAAGATTCGGCAGGTCGGAACTATGGCTACACCTTC. Residues: CASSQDSAGRNYGYTF. V is TRBV4-1 and J is TRBJ1-2; D unclear. Germline lookup yields CDR1 MGHRA and CDR2 YSYEKL. The CDR3 runs to 16 residues. The V and J ends lost 0 bases and 2 bases respectively, with 13 bases between them.

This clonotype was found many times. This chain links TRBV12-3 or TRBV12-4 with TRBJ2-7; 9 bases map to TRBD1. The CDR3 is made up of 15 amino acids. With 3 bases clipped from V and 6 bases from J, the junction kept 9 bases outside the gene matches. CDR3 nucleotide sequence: TGTGCCAGCAGTTTTGCGGGACAGGGTCGGGCCGAGCAGTACTTC. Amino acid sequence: CASSFAGQGRAEQYF.

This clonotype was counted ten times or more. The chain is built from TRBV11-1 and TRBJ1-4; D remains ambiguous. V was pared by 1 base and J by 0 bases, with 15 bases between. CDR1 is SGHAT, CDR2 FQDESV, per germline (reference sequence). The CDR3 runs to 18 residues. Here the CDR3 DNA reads TGTGCCAGCAGCTTAGTGACGACCCGCGAAGCAACTAATGAAAAACTGTTTTTT. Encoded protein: CASSLVTTREATNEKLFF. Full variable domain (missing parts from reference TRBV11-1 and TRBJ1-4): EAEVAQSPRYKITEKSQAVAFWCDPISGHATLYWYRQILGQGPELLVQFQDESVVDDSQLPKDRFSAERLKGVDSTLKIQPAELGDSAMYLCASSLVTTREATNEKLFFGSGTQLSVL.

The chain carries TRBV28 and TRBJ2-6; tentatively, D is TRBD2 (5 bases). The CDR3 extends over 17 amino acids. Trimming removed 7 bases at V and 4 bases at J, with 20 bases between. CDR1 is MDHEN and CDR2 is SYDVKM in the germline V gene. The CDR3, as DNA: TGTGCCAGCACCGAGGGCGGCTTGGAAACCGGGGCCAACGTCCTGACTTTC. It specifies CASTEGGLETGANVLTF.

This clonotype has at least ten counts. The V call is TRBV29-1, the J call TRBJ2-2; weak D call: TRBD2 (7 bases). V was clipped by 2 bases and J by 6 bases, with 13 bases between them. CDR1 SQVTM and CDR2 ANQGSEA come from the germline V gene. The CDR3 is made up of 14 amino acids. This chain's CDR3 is CSVETGGTAGELFF. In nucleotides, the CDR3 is TGCAGCGTTGAAACGGGGGGCACCGCCGGGGAGCTGTTTTTT.

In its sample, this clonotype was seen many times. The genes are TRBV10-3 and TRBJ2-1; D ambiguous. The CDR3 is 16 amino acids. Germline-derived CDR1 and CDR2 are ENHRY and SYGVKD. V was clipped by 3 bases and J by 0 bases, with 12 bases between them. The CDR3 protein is CAISDPPSSSYNEQFF. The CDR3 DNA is TGTGCCATCAGTGACCCCCCTTCAAGCTCCTACAATGAGCAGTTCTTC.